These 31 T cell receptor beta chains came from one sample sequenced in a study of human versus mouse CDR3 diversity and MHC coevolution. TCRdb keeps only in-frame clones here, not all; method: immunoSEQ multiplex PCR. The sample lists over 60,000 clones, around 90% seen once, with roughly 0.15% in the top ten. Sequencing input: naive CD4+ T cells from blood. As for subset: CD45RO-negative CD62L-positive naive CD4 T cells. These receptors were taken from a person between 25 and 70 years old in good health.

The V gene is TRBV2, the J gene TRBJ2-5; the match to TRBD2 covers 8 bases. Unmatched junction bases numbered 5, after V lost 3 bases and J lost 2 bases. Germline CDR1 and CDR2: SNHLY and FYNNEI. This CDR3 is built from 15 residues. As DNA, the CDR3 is TGTGCCAGCAGTGATTCCGGGAGGGTTCAAGAGACCCAGTACTTC. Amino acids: CASSDSGRVQETQYF.

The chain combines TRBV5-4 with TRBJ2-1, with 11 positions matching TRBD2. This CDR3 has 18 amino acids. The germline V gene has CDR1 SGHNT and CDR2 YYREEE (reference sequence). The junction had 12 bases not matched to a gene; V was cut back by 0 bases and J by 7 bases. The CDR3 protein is CASSLVGRRTSGSNEQFF. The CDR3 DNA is TGTGCCAGCAGCTTGGTTGGACGGCGGACTAGCGGGTCGAATGAGCAGTTCTTC.

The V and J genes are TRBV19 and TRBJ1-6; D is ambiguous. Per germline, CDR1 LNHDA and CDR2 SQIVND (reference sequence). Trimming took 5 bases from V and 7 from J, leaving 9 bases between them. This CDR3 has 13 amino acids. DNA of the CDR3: TGTGCCAGTAGTGACCGAGCGAATTCACCCCTCCACTTT. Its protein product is CASSDRANSPLHF.

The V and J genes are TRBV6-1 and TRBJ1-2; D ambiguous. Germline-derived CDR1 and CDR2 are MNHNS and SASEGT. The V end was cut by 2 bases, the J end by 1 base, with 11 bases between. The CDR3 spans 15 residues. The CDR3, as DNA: TGTGCCAGCAGTGAAATCACCGGAGGTAACTATGGCTACACCTTC. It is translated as CASSEITGGNYGYTF.

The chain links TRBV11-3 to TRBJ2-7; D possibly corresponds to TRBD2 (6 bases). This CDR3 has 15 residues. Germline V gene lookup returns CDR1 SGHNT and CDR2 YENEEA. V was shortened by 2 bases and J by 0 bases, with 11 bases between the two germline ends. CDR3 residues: CASSLSGGSSYEQYF. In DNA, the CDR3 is TGTGCCAGCAGCTTAAGTGGGGGGAGCTCCTACGAGCAGTACTTC.

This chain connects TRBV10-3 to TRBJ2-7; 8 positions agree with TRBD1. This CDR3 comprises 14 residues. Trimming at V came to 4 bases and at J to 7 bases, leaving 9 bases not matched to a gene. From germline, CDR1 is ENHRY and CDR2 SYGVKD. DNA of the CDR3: TGTGCCATCAGTGGCCCCGGGACAGGCTGGGAGCAGTACTTC. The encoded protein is CAISGPGTGWEQYF.

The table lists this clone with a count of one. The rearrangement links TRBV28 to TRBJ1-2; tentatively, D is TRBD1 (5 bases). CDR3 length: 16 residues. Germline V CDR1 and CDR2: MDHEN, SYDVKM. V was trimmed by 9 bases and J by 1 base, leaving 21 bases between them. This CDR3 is CASNTMGHTDNYGYTF. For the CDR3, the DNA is TGTGCCAGTAATACCATGGGGCACACCGATAACTATGGCTACACCTTC.

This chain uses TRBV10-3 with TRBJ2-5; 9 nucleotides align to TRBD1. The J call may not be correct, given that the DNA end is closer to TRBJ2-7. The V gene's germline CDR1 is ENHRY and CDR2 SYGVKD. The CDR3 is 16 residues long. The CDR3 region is CAISASPGQGNHEQYF. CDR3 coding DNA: TGTGCCATCAGTGCTTCACCTGGACAGGGGAACCACGAGCAGTACTTC.

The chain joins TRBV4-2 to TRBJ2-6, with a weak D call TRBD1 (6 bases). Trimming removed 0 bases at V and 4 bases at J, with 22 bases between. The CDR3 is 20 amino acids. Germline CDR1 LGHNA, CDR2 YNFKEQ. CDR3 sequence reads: CASSQEMRLLGAEGANVLTF. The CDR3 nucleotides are TGTGCCAGCAGCCAAGAGATGCGCTTGTTGGGGGCTGAGGGGGCCAACGTCCTGACTTTC.

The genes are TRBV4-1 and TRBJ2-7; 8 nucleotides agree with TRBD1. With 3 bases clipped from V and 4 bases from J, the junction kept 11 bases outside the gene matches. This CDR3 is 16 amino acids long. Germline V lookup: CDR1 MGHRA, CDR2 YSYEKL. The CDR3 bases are TGCGCCAGCAGCCACGTTCTGATGGACAGGGATTACGAGCAGTACTTC. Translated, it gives CASSHVLMDRDYEQYF.

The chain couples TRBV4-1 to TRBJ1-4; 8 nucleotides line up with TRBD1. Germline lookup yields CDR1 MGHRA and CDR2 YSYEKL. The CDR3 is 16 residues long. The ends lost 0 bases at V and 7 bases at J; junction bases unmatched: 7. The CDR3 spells CASSQDARGPSEKLFF. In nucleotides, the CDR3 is TGCGCCAGCAGCCAAGACGCCAGGGGGCCAAGTGAAAAACTGTTTTTT.

The CDR3 spells CATGQGNQPQHF. Written as DNA, the CDR3 is TGTGCCACGGGACAGGGCAATCAGCCCCAGCATTTT. The J gene is TRBJ1-5, the V gene TRBV6-1, with 8 nucleotides matching TRBD1. CDR1 and CDR2 (germline): MNHNS, SASEGT. The V and J ends lost 10 bases and 2 bases, in that order; junction bases with no gene match: 1. The CDR3 is 12 amino acids.

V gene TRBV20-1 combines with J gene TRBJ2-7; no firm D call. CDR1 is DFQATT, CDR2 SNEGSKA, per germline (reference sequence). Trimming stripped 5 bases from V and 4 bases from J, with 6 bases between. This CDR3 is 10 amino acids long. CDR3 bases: TGCAGTGCTTATAATTACGAGCAGTACTTC. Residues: CSAYNYEQYF.

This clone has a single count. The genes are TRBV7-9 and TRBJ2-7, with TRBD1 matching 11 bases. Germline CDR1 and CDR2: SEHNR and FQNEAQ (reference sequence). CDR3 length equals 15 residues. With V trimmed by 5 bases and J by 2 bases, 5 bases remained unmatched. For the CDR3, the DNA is TGTGCCAGCAGCCCGGACAGGGGGCCAACCTACGAGCAGTACTTC. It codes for CASSPDRGPTYEQYF.

The CDR3 reads CATSLRDNSPLHF. The CDR3 DNA reads TGTGCCACTTCGTTAAGAGATAATTCACCCCTCCACTTT. The chain joins TRBV6-1 to TRBJ1-6; D is ambiguous. The CDR3 is 13 residues long. V dropped 10 bases and J dropped 5 bases, with 12 bases sitting between them. Germline V gene sequence: CDR1 MNHNS, CDR2 SASEGT.

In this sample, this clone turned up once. DNA of the CDR3: TGCAGCGTTTGGGGCAGGGTTATCACTGAAGCTTTCTTT. Translating it yields CSVWGRVITEAFF. The rearrangement links TRBV29-1 to TRBJ1-1, with D possibly matching TRBD1 (5 bases). Per the germline V gene, CDR1 is SQVTM and CDR2 is ANQGSEA. The CDR3 spans 13 residues. Trimming cost V 5 bases and J 4 bases, with 14 bases left between them.

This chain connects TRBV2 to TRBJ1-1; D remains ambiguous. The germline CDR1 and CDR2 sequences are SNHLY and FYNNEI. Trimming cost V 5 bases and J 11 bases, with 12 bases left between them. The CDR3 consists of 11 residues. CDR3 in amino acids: CASSQVLMAFF. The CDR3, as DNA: TGTGCCAGCAGTCAGGTACTGATGGCTTTCTTT.

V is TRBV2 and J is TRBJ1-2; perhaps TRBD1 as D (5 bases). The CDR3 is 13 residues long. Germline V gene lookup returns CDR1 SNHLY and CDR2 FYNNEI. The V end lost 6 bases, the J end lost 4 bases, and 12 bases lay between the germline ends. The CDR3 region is CASRSDGGYGYTF. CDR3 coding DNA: TGTGCCAGCAGGTCCGACGGGGGCTATGGCTACACCTTC.

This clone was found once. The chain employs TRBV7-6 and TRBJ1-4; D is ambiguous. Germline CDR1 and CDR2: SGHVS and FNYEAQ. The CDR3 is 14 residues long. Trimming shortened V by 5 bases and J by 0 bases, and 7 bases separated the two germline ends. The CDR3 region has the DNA TGTGCCAGCAGCCTCGGGACAACTAATGAAAAACTGTTTTTT. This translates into CASSLGTTNEKLFF.

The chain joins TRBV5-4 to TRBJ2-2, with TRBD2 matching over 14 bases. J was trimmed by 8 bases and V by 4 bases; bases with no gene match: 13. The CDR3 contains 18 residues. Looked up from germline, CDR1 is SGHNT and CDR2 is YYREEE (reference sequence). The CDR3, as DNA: TGTGCCAGCAGCCCCCGGGGGACTAGCGGGGGCGCCGCGGGGGAGCTGTTTTTT. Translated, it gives CASSPRGTSGGAAGELFF.

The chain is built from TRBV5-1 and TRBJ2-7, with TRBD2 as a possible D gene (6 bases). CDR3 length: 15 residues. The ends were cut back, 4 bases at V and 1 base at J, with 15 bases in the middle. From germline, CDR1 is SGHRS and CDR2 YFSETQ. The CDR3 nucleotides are TGCGCCAGCAGCCTCGAGGGACTTTCTTCCTACGAGCAGTACTTC. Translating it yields CASSLEGLSSYEQYF.

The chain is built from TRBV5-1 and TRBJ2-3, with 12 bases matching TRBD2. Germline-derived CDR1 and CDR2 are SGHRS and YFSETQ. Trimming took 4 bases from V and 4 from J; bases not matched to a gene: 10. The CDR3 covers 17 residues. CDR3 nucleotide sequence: TGCGCCAGCAGCACCGTCCCTAGCGGGAGGGGCGCAGATACGCAGTATTTT. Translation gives CASSTVPSGRGADTQYF.

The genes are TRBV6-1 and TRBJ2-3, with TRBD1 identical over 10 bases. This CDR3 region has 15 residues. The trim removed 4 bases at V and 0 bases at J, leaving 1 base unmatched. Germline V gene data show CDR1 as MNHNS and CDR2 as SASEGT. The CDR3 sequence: CASSGQGASTDTQYF. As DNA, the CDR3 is TGTGCCAGCAGTGGACAGGGGGCAAGCACAGATACGCAGTATTTT.

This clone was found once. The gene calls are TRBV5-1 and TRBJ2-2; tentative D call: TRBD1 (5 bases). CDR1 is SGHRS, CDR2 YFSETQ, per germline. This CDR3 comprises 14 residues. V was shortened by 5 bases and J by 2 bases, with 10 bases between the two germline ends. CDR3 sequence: CASSSGQNTGELFF. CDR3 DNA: TGCGCCAGCAGTTCTGGACAAAACACCGGGGAGCTGTTTTTT. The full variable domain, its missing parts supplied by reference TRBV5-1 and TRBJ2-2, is KAGVTQTPRYLIKTRGQQVTLSCSPISGHRSVSWYQQTPGQGLQFLFEYFSETQRNKGNFPGRFSGRQFSNSRSEMNVSTLELGDSALYLCASSSGQNTGELFFGEGSRLTVL.

The CDR3 region is CASSVGGGGNQPQHF. DNA of the CDR3: TGTGCCAGCAGCGTGGGGGGAGGGGGCAATCAGCCCCAGCATTTT. The J gene is TRBJ1-5, the V gene TRBV9; possible D gene TRBD1, 5 bases. V shed 2 bases and J shed 2 bases, with 11 bases lying between them. The CDR3 length is 15 residues. CDR1 is SGDLS and CDR2 is YYNGEE in the germline V gene.

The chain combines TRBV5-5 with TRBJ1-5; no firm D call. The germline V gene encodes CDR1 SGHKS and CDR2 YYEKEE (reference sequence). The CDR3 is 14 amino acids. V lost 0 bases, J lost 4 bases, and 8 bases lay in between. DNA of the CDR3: TGTGCCAGCAGCTTGGGCCAGTTAAATCAGCCCCAGCATTTT. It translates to CASSLGQLNQPQHF.

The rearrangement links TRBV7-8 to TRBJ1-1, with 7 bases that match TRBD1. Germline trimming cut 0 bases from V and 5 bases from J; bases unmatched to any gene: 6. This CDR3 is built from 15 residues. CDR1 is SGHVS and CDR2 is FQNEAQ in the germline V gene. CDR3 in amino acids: CASSLAGRGETEAFF. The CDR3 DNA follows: TGTGCCAGCAGCTTAGCTGGCAGGGGGGAAACTGAAGCTTTCTTT.

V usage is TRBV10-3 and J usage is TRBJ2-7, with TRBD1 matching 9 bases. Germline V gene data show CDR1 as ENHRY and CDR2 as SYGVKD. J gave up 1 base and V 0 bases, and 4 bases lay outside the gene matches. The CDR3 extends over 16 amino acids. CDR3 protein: CAISESMTGGSYEQYF. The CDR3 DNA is TGTGCCATCAGTGAGTCGATGACAGGGGGTTCCTACGAGCAGTACTTC.

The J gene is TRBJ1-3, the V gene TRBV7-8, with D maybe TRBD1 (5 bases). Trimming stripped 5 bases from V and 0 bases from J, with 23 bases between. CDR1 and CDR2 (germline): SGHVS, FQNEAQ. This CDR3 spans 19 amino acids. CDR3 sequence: CASSRQLRPTGGSGNTIYF. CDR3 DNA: TGTGCCAGCAGCCGACAATTACGACCAACAGGCGGCTCTGGAAACACCATATATTTT. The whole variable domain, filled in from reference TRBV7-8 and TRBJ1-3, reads GAGVSQSPRYKVAKRGQDVALRCDPISGHVSLFWYQQALGQGPEFLTYFQNEAQLDKSGLPSDRFFAERPEGSVSTLKIQRTQQEDSAVYLCASSRQLRPTGGSGNTIYFGEGSWLTVV.

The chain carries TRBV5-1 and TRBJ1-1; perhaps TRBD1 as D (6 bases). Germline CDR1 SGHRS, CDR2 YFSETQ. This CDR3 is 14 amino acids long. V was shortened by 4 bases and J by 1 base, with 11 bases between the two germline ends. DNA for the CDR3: TGCGCCAGCAGCCCGGGACACCGGAACACTGAAGCTTTCTTT. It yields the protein CASSPGHRNTEAFF.

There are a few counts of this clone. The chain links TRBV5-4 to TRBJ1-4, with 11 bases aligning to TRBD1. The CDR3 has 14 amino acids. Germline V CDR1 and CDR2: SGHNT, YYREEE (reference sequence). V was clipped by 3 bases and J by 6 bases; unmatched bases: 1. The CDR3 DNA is TGTGCCAGCAGCTGGACAGGGGGCGATGAAAAACTGTTTTTT. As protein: CASSWTGGDEKLFF. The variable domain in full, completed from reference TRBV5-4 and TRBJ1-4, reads ETGVTQSPTHLIKTRGQQVTLRCSSQSGHNTVSWYQQALGQGPQFIFQYYREEENGRGNFPPRFSGLQFPNYSSELNVNALELDDSALYLCASSWTGGDEKLFFGSGTQLSVL.